This TCR beta chain comes out of a study of T cells in women clearing cervical HPV infection. In the study overall: Donors had HPV16-related CIN3 or worse; 2 had invasive cancer. Broader study findings: Cases and controls were distinguished at AUC roughly 0.86 by richness and V genes.

Notes on this clone: What it recognizes is unknown. The read is 3 residues too short to cover the CDR3 end, so that end is filled in from the germline J gene.

This CDR3 has 11 amino acids. Trimming shortened V by 7 bases and J by 4 bases, and 10 bases separated the two germline ends. The germline gives CDR1 SQVTM, CDR2 ANQGSEA. immunoSEQ multiplex PCR used an average of 1200 ng genomic DNA. Data came from immunoSEQ multiplex PCR; TCRdb stores just in-frame clones and leaves some out. This table holds 31,000 or so clones. This chain links TRBV29-1 with TRBJ1-2, with a weak D call TRBD1 (6 bases). The TCR comes from a woman aged 18-70 years with a cervical HPV16 infection that either progressed to CIN3+ or cleared (not recorded which). Source material: blood buffy coat. CDR3 residues: CSGDTIYGYTF. The CDR3 DNA, read in part, is TGCAGCGGGGACACAATCTATGGC.